These 18 T cell receptor beta chains were sequenced from one sample in a study of cytomegalovirus exposure and HLA in healthy donors. PCR amplification relied on 60 Vbeta primers (plus 13 Jbeta primers). Measured with immunoSEQ multiplex PCR; TCRdb has only the in-frame clones, and not every one. The data show 80,000 to 100,000 clones, 60% to 80% seen once. The sequencing sample was made of PBMCs. The receptors stem from a female donor in good health and CMV-seronegative.

The CDR3 bases are TGTGCCAGCAGTGAAGCGCTAGGGGGGGGTGAGGAAAAACTGTTTTTT. It encodes CASSEALGGGEEKLFF. The chain recombines TRBV2 with TRBJ1-4; perhaps TRBD1 as D (6 bases). Trimming removed 0 bases at V and 8 bases at J, with 16 bases between. CDR1 SNHLY and CDR2 FYNNEI come from the germline V gene. CDR3 length equals 16 residues. Supplemented by reference TRBV2 and TRBJ1-4, the full variable domain reads EPEVTQTPSHQVTQMGQEVILRCVPISNHLYFYWYRQILGQKVEFLVSFYNNEISEKSEIFDDQFSVERPDGSNFTLKIRSTKLEDSAMYFCASSEALGGGEEKLFFGSGTQLSVL.

DNA for the CDR3: TGCGCCAGCGCCTTAGTAATCAACTACAATGAGCAGTTCTTC. Residues: CASALVINYNEQFF. The chain is built from TRBV5-1 and TRBJ2-1; D gene ambiguous. CDR3 size: 14 residues. V gave up 7 bases and J gave up 3 bases, with 14 bases separating them. CDR1 and CDR2 (germline): SGHRS, YFSETQ.

The chain carries TRBV2 and TRBJ2-7; 10 bases are a match to TRBD1. There are 14 residues in the CDR3. The V and J ends lost 6 bases and 3 bases, in that order; junction bases with no gene match: 5. The germline gives CDR1 SNHLY, CDR2 FYNNEI. CDR3 in amino acids: CASSLGQGIYEQYF. The CDR3 DNA is TGTGCCAGCAGCTTGGGACAGGGGATCTACGAGCAGTACTTC.

This sequence joins TRBV4-3 and TRBJ1-2, with D tentatively TRBD1 (5 bases). The germline V and J ends were trimmed by 1 base and 7 bases, with 19 bases remaining between them. This CDR3 has 16 amino acids. The germline CDR1 and CDR2 sequences are LGHNA and YSLEER. CDR3 nucleotide sequence: TGCGCCAGCAGCCAAGTCCCGACAGAAGATCGCGCTGGCTACACCTTC. The encoded protein is CASSQVPTEDRAGYTF.

This chain links TRBV6-6 with TRBJ2-7; weak D call: TRBD1 (5 bases). With 4 bases removed from V and 4 bases from J, the gap between germline ends came to 11 bases. CDR1 and CDR2 (germline): MNHNY, SVGAGI (reference sequence). CDR3 length equals 13 residues. CDR3 in amino acids: CASSSGFGYEQYF. The CDR3 DNA reads TGTGCCAGCAGTTCAGGGTTCGGATACGAGCAGTACTTC.

The CDR3 loop reads CASSLGGLYEQYF. Written as DNA, the CDR3 is TGTGCCAGCAGCTTGGGAGGGTTATACGAGCAGTACTTC. The J gene is TRBJ2-7, the V gene TRBV11-3, with 7 nucleotides matching TRBD2. Trimming cost V 3 bases and J 4 bases; bases outside gene matches: 3. The CDR3 spans 13 residues. Germline assignment: CDR1 SGHNT and CDR2 YENEEA.

The chain is built from TRBV7-8 and TRBJ1-5; possible D gene TRBD1, 5 bases. The V end was cut by 4 bases, the J end by 4 bases, with 8 bases between. The CDR3 loop spans 13 amino acids. Per the germline V gene, CDR1 is SGHVS and CDR2 is FQNEAQ. The CDR3 DNA reads TGTGCCAGCAGCTCTAGACAGAATCAGCCCCAGCATTTT. Protein product: CASSSRQNQPQHF.

The rearrangement joins TRBV5-6 to TRBJ1-1; no clear D gene. The V and J ends lost 0 bases and 8 bases respectively, with 11 bases between them. The CDR3 loop spans 13 amino acids. Germline V lookup: CDR1 SGHDT, CDR2 YYEEEE. The CDR3 here is CASSLVASEEAFF. The CDR3 DNA follows: TGTGCCAGCAGCTTGGTCGCGTCGGAGGAAGCTTTCTTT.

Notes on this clone: Mismatch with germline at one junction end may stem from a read error. The rearrangement joins TRBV7-7 to TRBJ2-7; a weak D match, TRBD2 (6 bases). This CDR3 has 16 residues. Germline V gives CDR1 SSHAT, CDR2 FNYEAQ (reference sequence). The CDR3 nucleotides are TGTGCTAGCAGCTTATCCGAGGAGGGATACACCTACGAGCAGTACTTC. Residues: CASSLSEEGYTYEQYF.

The chain recombines TRBV4-1 with TRBJ1-2; TRBD1 matches 7 bases. After removal of 0 bases from V and 1 base from J, the junction contained 8 bases not matched to a gene. The CDR3 consists of 17 residues. CDR1 is MGHRA, CDR2 YSYEKL, per germline. The CDR3 DNA sequence: TGCGCCAGCAGCCAAGATGAGGTGACAGGGATTAACTATGGCTACACCTTC. Translated: CASSQDEVTGINYGYTF.

This chain uses TRBV30 with TRBJ1-2; D remains ambiguous. CDR1 is GTSNPN and CDR2 is SVGIG in the germline V gene (reference sequence). Trimming removed 3 bases from V and 7 bases from J, with 12 bases in between. The CDR3 runs 12 residues. Here the CDR3 reads CAWRYGGGGYTF. For the CDR3, the DNA is TGTGCCTGGAGGTATGGTGGAGGTGGCTACACCTTC.

The rearrangement links TRBV11-2 to TRBJ1-5; TRBD1 matches 8 bases. The CDR3 has 15 residues. With 0 bases clipped from V and 6 bases from J, the junction kept 4 bases outside the gene matches. In germline, CDR1 is SGHAT, CDR2 FQNNGV. CDR3 bases: TGTGCCAGCAGCTTAGATGCAGGGGGCAGTCAGCCCCAGCATTTT. Translating it yields CASSLDAGGSQPQHF.

The V call is TRBV29-1, the J call TRBJ1-2; TRBD1 is a possible D gene (5 bases). V dropped 6 bases and J dropped 4 bases, with 18 bases sitting between them. The CDR3 consists of 14 residues. CDR1 is SQVTM and CDR2 is ANQGSEA in the germline V gene. Here the CDR3 DNA reads TGCAGCGTGGGGGGATACCTGGCCACCTATGGCTACACCTTC. As protein: CSVGGYLATYGYTF.

The J gene is TRBJ2-1, the V gene TRBV7-3, with TRBD2 identical over 7 bases. V lost 5 bases and J lost 3; bases outside the gene matches: 7. Germline V gene sequence: CDR1 SGHTA, CDR2 FQGTGA. The CDR3 is made up of 15 amino acids. The DNA for the CDR3 is TGTGCCAGCAGCCAAAGTCGGGAGGTCTACAATGAGCAGTTCTTC. It specifies CASSQSREVYNEQFF.

This chain connects TRBV4-1 to TRBJ2-7; D unresolved. The germline V gene encodes CDR1 MGHRA and CDR2 YSYEKL. This CDR3 comprises 14 residues. The ends were cut back, 1 base at V and 1 base at J, with 8 bases in the middle. The CDR3 is CASSQAGRSYEQYF. CDR3 nucleotide sequence: TGCGCCAGCAGCCAAGCAGGTCGATCCTACGAGCAGTACTTC.

The chain combines TRBV6-1 with TRBJ1-4, with D unclear. The CDR3 extends over 12 amino acids. CDR1 and CDR2 (germline): MNHNS, SASEGT. The germline V and J ends were trimmed by 3 bases and 10 bases, with 9 bases remaining between them. CDR3 sequence reads: CASSDPTGKLFF. The CDR3 DNA reads as TGTGCCAGCAGTGACCCGACGGGAAAACTGTTTTTT.

The gene calls are TRBV19 and TRBJ1-4; D is perhaps TRBD1 (5 bases). The V and J ends lost 3 bases and 5 bases respectively, with 13 bases between them. The CDR3 runs 15 residues. CDR1 LNHDA and CDR2 SQIVND come from the germline V gene (reference sequence). This CDR3 is CASSMGGARNEKLFF. For the CDR3, the DNA is TGTGCCAGTAGTATGGGCGGGGCCAGAAATGAAAAACTGTTTTTT. Full variable domain (remainder filled in from reference TRBV19 and TRBJ1-4): DGGITQSPKYLFRKEGQNVTLSCEQNLNHDAMYWYRQDPGQGLRLIYYSQIVNDFQKGDIAEGYSVSREKKESFPLTVTSAQKNPTAFYLCASSMGGARNEKLFFGSGTQLSVL.

The rearrangement joins TRBV13 to TRBJ2-7; weak D call: TRBD2 (7 bases). The CDR3 totals 14 residues. Trimming cost V 3 bases and J 4 bases, with 13 bases left between them. Germline V CDR1 and CDR2: PRHDT, FYEKMQ (reference sequence). The CDR3 bases are TGTGCCAGCAGCTTCAGGGGAGGGGCATACGAGCAGTACTTC. Protein product: CASSFRGGAYEQYF.